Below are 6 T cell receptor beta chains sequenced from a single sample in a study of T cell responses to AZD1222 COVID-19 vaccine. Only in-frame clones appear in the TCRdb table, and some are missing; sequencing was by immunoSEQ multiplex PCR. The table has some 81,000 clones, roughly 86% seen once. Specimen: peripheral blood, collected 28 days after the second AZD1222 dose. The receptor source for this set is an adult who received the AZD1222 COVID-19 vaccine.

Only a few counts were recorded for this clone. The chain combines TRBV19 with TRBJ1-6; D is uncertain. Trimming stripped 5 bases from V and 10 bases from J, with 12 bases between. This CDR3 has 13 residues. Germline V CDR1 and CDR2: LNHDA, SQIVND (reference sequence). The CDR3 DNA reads TGTGCCAGTAGTTCCAGTGTACGGTCACCCCTCCACTTT. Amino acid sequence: CASSSSVRSPLHF.

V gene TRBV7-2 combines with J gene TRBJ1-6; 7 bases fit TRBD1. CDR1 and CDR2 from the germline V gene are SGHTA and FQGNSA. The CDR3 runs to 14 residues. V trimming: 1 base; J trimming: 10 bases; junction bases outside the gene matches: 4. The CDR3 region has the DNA TGTGCCAGCAGCTTAGACAGGGGCGGATCACCCCTCCACTTT. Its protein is CASSLDRGGSPLHF. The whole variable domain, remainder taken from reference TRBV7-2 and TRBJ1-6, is GAGVSQSPSNKVTEKGKDVELRCDPISGHTALYWYRQSLGQGLEFLIYFQGNSAPDKSGLPSDRFSAERTGGSVSTLTIQRTQQEDSAVYLCASSLDRGGSPLHFGNGTRLTVT.

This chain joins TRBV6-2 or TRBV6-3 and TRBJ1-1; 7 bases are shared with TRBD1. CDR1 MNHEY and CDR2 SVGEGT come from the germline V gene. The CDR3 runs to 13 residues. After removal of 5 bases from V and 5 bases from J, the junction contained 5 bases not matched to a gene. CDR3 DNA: TGTGCCAGCAGTCCGACAGGGTGGACTGAAGCTTTCTTT. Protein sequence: CASSPTGWTEAFF.

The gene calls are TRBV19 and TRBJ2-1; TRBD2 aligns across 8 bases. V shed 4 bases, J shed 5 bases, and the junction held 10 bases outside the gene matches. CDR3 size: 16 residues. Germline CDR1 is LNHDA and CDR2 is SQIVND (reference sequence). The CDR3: CASSTLSGSGHNEQFF. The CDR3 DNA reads TGTGCCAGTAGTACCCTAAGCGGGAGCGGGCACAATGAGCAGTTCTTC.

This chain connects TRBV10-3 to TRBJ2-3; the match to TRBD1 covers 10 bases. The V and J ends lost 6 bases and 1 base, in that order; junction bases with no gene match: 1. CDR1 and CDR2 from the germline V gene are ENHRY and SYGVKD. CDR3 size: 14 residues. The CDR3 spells CAIRGTGGTDTQYF. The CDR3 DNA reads TGTGCCATCAGGGGGACAGGGGGCACAGATACGCAGTATTTT.

The chain's CDR3 is CASSQDGQGPAETQYF. The CDR3 DNA is TGCGCCAGCAGCCAAGATGGGCAGGGGCCGGCGGAGACCCAGTACTTC. The rearrangement joins TRBV4-1 to TRBJ2-5; weak D call: TRBD1 (6 bases). Germline CDR1 reads MGHRA; CDR2 reads YSYEKL. The V gene lost 0 bases and the J gene lost 5 bases, with 16 bases spanning the gap. The CDR3 length is 16 residues.